A selection of T cell receptor beta chains follows, all from one sample in a study of blood T cell repertoires in COVID-19. The repertoire was sequenced with immunoSEQ multiplex PCR; TCRdb's copy has only in-frame clones and lacks some. The table records about 150,000 clones, around 90% of them present only once. Sequencing used peripheral blood. These receptors all stem from a human donor in a cohort sampled during active COVID-19. CDR3s include the opening cysteine and the closing phenylalanine or tryptophan. Fields, in order: J gene, clone size, D gene, V gene, CDR3 DNA, CDR3 protein. A D gene is named only where the DNA matches it firmly. The size of a clone is reported for some rows only, either as once, few or many, or as a class for expanded clones.

TRBJ2-7,.,TRBD2,TRBV7-6,TGTGCCAGGCGAGCTTGGTTAGCGGGAGCTAGTCCTAGTCCCTACGAGCAGTACTTC,CARRAWLAGASPSPYEQYF
TRBJ2-7,.,TRBD1,TRBV15,TGTGCCACCAGCAGAGACCAGGGGACAGGGGTCTACGAGCAGTACTTC,CATSRDQGTGVYEQYF
TRBJ1-5,once,TRBD1,TRBV19,TGTGCCAGTAGCGGGACAGGGCGCAATCAGCCCCAGCATTTT,CASSGTGRNQPQHF
TRBJ2-2,.,.,TRBV10-2,TGCGCCAGCAGTGAGTTGGCAGCTCTAGCGACCGGGGAGCTGTTTTTT,CASSELAALATGELFF
TRBJ2-3,.,TRBD1,TRBV30,TGTGCCTGGAGTCTAAAGGGGACAGGCTACACAGATACGCAGTATTTT,CAWSLKGTGYTDTQYF
TRBJ2-4,.,TRBD2,TRBV10-3,TGTGCCATCAGTGAGCCTGGGACTAGCGGAGCCAAAAACATTCAGTACTTC,CAISEPGTSGAKNIQYF
TRBJ2-1,.,TRBD2,TRBV9,TGTGCCAGCAGCCGCCAGGGACTAGCGGTGAGCTCCTACAATGAGCAGTTCTTC,CASSRQGLAVSSYNEQFF
TRBJ1-2,.,TRBD1,TRBV30,TGTGCCTGGACCGATACAGGGGACGGCTACACCTTC,CAWTDTGDGYTF
TRBJ2-3,.,.,TRBV30,TGTGCCTTATCTAGAGTTATCAGCACAGATACGCAGTATTTT,CALSRVISTDTQYF
TRBJ1-4,.,.,TRBV28,TGTGCCAGCAGTTTCCACTCACCGCCAACTAATGAAAAACTGTTTTTT,CASSFHSPPTNEKLFF
TRBJ2-3,.,.,TRBV11-2,TGTGCCAGCAGCTTAGGGGGGCGAACGCAGTATTTT,CASSLGGRTQYF
TRBJ2-7,.,.,TRBV5-3,TGTGCCAGAAGCCCCTATTTTTCCCTTCCCTACGAGCAGTACTTC,CARSPYFSLPYEQYF
TRBJ2-7,once,.,TRBV19,TGTGCCAGTAGTACCACAGGTATCGGCCTAGTTGAGCAGTACTTC,CASSTTGIGLVEQYF
TRBJ2-7,.,TRBD2,TRBV4-3,TGCGCCAGCAGCCGGGCGGGGTCGGGACTAGGATACGAGCAGTACTTC,CASSRAGSGLGYEQYF
TRBJ1-1,.,TRBD1,TRBV27,TGTGCCAGCAGTTTTAGGTCAGGACAGGGAAATATGAACACTGAAGCTTTCTTT,CASSFRSGQGNMNTEAFF
TRBJ2-2,once,.,TRBV21-1,TGTGCCAGCAGCAAAGGAGCTGCCGGGGAGCTGTTTTTT,CASSKGAAGELFF
TRBJ1-2,once,TRBD1,TRBV27,TGTGCCAGCAGTTGGTTCGCAGGGGGAAGCTATGGCTACACCTTC,CASSWFAGGSYGYTF
TRBJ1-5,.,.,TRBV24-1,TGTGCCACCAGTGATTTGGCGGGCAATCAGCCCCAGCATTTT,CATSDLAGNQPQHF
TRBJ1-2,.,.,TRBV7-8,TGTGCCAGCAGCTTAGCTGCAGGCCCCTATGGCTACACCTTC,CASSLAAGPYGYTF
TRBJ2-3,.,.,TRBV3-1/TRBV3-2,TGTGCCAGCAGCCAAGAAACCGCGAGAGCAGATACGCAGTATTTT,CASSQETARADTQYF
TRBJ2-4,.,TRBD2,TRBV6-2/TRBV6-3,TGTGCCAGCAGTTACTCGGGACTAGCAGACGCCAAAAACATTCAGTACTTC,CASSYSGLADAKNIQYF
TRBJ2-7,.,.,TRBV3-1/TRBV3-2,TGTGCCAGCAGCGGGGGGGCAGGCCCCTACGAGCAGTACTTC,CASSGGAGPYEQYF
TRBJ2-1,.,TRBD2,TRBV27,TGTGCCAGCAGTTTATCAACCGGGACTATTAATGAGCAGTTCTTC,CASSLSTGTINEQFF